This T cell receptor beta chain was observed in a study of Ad26.COV2.S vaccination and SARS-CoV-2 variants. Study-wide context: In the study, Ad26.COV2.S was injected intramuscularly once, or twice 56 days apart. Regarding the study as a whole: While placebo recipients had lower spike-specific TCR breadth, vaccine recipients had more. TCR breadth and depth estimates may have understated total T cell responses.

Treatment in this sample: some 19 received Ad26.COV2.S at low or high dose, single or two shots; roughly five received placebo; per-sample allocation not given. Each sample was drawn 63 days after the first injection (of vaccine or placebo). It was an adult aged 18-55 years in Boston who was the donor. Per germline, CDR1 SGHDT and CDR2 YYEEEE. This CDR3 has 14 residues. Trimming shortened V by 4 bases and J by 6 bases, and 15 bases separated the two germline ends. This clone was recorded only once. Its specificity is not known. Some clones are missing from TCRdb's copy, which holds only in-frame ones; the method was immunoSEQ multiplex PCR. Among around 400,000 clones, 83% were seen once, and the ten largest hold about 7.1%.

The receptor was isolated from a person between 18 and 65 years old who received the Ad26.COV2.S COVID-19 vaccine or a placebo. The chain is built from TRBV5-6 and TRBJ2-3; no definite D call. The starting material was peripheral blood, obtained in a trial of Ad26.COV2.S vaccine versus placebo. The CDR3 sequence: CASSLPFEMDTQYF. The CDR3 DNA reads as TGTGCCAGCAGCCTTCCTTTCGAGATGGATACGCAGTATTTT.